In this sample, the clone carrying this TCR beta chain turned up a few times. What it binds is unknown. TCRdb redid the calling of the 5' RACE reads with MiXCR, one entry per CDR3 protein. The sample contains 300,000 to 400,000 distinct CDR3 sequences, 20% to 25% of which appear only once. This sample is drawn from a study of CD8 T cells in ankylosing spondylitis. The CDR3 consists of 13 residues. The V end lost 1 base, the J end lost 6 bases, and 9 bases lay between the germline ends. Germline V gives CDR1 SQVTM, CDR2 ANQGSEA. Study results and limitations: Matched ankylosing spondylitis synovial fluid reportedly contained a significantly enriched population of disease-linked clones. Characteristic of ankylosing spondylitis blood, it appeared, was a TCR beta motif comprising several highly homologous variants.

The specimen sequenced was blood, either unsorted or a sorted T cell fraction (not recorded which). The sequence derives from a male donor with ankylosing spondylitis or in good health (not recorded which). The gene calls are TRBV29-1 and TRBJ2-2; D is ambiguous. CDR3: CSVEGEKPGELFF. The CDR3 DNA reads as TGCAGCGTTGAAGGGGAAAAACCCGGGGAGCTGTTTTTT.